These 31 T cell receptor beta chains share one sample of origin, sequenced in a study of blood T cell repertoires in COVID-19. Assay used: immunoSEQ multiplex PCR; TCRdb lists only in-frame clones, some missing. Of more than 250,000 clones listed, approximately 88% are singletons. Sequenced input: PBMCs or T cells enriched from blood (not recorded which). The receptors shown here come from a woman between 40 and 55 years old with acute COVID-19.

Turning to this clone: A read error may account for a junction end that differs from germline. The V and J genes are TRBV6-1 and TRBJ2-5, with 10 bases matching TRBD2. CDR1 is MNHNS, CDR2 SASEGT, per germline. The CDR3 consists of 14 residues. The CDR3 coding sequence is TGTGCCAGCAGTGAAGCGAGCGGGAGGGACCCCCACCACTTC. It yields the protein CASSEASGRDPHHF.

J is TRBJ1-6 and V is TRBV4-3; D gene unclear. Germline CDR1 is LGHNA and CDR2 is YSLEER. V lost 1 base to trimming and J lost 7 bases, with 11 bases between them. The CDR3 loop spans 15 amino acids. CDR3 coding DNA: TGCGCCAGCAGCCAAGTCGGACGGGGAAATTCACCCCTCCACTTT. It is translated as CASSQVGRGNSPLHF.

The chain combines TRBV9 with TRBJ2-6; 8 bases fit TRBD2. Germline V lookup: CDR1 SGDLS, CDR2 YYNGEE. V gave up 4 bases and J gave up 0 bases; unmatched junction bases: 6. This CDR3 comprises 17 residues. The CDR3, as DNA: TGTGCCAGCAGCTTTGCCGGGACTAGCTCTGGGGCCAACGTCCTGACTTTC. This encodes CASSFAGTSSGANVLTF.

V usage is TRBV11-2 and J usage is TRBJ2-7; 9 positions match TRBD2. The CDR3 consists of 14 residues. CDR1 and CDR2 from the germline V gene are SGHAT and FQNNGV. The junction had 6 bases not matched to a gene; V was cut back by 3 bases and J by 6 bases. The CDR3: CASSFGREGFEQYF. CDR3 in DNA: TGTGCCAGCAGCTTCGGGCGGGAGGGATTCGAGCAGTACTTC.

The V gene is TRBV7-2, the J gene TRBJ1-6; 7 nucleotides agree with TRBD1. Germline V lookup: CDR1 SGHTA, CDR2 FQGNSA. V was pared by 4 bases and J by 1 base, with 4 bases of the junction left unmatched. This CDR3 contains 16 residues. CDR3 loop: CASSSTTGSYNSPLHF. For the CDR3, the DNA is TGTGCCAGCAGCTCTACGACAGGGTCCTATAATTCACCCCTCCACTTT. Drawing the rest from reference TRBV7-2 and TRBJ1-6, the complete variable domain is GAGVSQSPSNKVTEKGKDVELRCDPISGHTALYWYRQSLGQGLEFLIYFQGNSAPDKSGLPSDRFSAERTGGSVSTLTIQRTQQEDSAVYLCASSSTTGSYNSPLHFGNGTRLTVT.

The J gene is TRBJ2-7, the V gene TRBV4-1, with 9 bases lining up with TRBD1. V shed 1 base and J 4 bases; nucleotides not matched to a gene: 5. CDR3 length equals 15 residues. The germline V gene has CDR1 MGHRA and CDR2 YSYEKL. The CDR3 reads CASSQGGTGKYEQYF. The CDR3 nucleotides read TGCGCCAGCAGCCAAGGCGGGACAGGGAAATACGAGCAGTACTTC.

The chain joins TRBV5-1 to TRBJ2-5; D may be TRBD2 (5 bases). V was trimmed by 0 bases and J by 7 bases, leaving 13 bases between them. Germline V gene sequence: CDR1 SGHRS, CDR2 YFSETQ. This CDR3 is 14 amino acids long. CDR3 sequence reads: CASSLAAGEGTQYF. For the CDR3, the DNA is TGCGCCAGCAGCTTGGCCGCTGGCGAGGGGACCCAGTACTTC.

CDR3 in DNA: TGTGCCAGCTCACAGAGACAATTAGCTAACTATGGCTACACCTTC. Its translation: CASSQRQLANYGYTF. This chain links TRBV18 with TRBJ1-2; D is undetermined. CDR1 is KGHSH, CDR2 LQKENI, per germline. The V end lost 4 bases, the J end lost 0 bases, and 12 bases lay between the germline ends. The CDR3 covers 15 residues.

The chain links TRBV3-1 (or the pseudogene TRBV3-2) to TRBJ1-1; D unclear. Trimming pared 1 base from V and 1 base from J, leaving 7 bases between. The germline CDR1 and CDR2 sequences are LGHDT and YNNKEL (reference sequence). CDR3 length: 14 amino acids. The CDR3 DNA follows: TGTGCCAGCAGCCAAGGGTACAAGAACACTGAAGCTTTCTTT. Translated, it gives CASSQGYKNTEAFF.

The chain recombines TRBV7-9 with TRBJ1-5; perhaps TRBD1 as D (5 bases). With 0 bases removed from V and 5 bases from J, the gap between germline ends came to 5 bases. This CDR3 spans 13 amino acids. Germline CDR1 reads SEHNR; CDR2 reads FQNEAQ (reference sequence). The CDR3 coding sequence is TGTGCCAGCAGCTTAGCAGGGGATCAGCCCCAGCATTTT. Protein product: CASSLAGDQPQHF.

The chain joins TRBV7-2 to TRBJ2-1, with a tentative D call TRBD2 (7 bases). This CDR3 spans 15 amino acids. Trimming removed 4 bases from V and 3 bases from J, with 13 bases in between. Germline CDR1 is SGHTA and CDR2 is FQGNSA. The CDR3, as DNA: TGTGCCAGCAGCTCAGGAGGGGGGGGCTACAATGAGCAGTTCTTC. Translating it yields CASSSGGGGYNEQFF.

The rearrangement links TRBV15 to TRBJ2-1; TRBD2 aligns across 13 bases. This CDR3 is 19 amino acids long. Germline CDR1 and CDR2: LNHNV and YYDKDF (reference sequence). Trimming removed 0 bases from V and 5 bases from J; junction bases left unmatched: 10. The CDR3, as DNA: TGTGCCACCAGCAGAGACTACATCCTCGGGACTAGCGGGAACAATGAGCAGTTCTTC. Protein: CATSRDYILGTSGNNEQFF.

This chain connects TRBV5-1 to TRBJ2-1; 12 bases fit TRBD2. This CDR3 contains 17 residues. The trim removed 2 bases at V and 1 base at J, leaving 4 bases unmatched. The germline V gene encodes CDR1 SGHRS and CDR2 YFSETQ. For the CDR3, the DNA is TGCGCCAGCAGCTTCGGACTAGCGGGGCTATCCTACAATGAGCAGTTCTTC. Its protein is CASSFGLAGLSYNEQFF.

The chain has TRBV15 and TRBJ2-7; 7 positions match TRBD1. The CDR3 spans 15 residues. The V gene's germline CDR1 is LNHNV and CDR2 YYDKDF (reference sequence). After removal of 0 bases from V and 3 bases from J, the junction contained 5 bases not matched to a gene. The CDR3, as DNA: TGTGCCACCAGCAGAGATCCGGGACAGAACTACGAGCAGTACTTC. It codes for CATSRDPGQNYEQYF.

CDR3 protein: CASSLKALGEQYV. As DNA, the CDR3 is TGTGCCAGCTCACTTAAAGCGTTGGGCGAGCAGTACGTC. The chain carries TRBV18 and TRBJ2-7; D call uncertain. This CDR3 has 13 amino acids. Germline loops: CDR1 KGHSH, CDR2 LQKENI. Between the trimmed V and J ends, which lost 4 bases and 6 bases, there was a span of 13 bases.

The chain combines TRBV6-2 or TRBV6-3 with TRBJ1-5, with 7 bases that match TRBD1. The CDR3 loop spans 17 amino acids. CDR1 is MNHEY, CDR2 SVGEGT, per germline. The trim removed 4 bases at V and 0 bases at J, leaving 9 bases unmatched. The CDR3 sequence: CASSSGQGDYSNQPQHF. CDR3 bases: TGTGCCAGCAGTTCTGGCCAGGGGGATTATAGCAATCAGCCCCAGCATTTT.

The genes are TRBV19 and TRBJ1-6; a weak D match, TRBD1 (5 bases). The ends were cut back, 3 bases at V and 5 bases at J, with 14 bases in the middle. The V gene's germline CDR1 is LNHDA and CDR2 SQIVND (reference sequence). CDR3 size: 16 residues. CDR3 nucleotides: TGTGCCAGTAGTATCAGGGCTTTGGAAGATAATTCACCCCTCCACTTT. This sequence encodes CASSIRALEDNSPLHF.

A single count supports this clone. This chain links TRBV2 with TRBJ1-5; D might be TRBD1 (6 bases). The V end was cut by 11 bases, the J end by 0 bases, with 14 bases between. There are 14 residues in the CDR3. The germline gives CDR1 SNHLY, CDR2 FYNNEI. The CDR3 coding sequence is TGTGCCTGTCAGGACAGCTATAGCAATCAGCCCCAGCATTTT. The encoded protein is CACQDSYSNQPQHF.

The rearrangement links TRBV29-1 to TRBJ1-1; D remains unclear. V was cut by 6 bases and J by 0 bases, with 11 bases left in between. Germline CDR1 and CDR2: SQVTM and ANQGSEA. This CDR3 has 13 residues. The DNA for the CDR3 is TGCAGCGTCTTTTCCGGAGTGAACACTGAAGCTTTCTTT. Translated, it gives CSVFSGVNTEAFF.

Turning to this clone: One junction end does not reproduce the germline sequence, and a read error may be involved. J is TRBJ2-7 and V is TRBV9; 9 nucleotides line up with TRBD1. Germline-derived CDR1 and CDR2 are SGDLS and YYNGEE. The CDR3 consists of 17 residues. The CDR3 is CASSVDPLGTGSYAQYF. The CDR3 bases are TGTGCCAGCAGCGTAGATCCTCTCGGGACAGGGAGTTACGCGCAGTACTTC.

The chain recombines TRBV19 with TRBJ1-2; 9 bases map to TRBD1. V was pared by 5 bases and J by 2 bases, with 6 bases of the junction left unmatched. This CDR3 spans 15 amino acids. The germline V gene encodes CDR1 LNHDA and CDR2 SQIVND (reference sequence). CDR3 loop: CASSPLDRGNYGYTF. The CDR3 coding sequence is TGTGCCAGTAGTCCCCTGGACAGGGGCAACTATGGCTACACCTTC. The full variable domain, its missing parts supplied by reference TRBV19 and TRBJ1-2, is DGGITQSPKYLFRKEGQNVTLSCEQNLNHDAMYWYRQDPGQGLRLIYYSQIVNDFQKGDIAEGYSVSREKKESFPLTVTSAQKNPTAFYLCASSPLDRGNYGYTFGSGTRLTVV.

The CDR3 loop is CASGSSDILRGYTF. For the CDR3, the DNA is TGTGCCAGCGGATCCTCGGACATCCTTCGGGGCTACACCTTC. This chain links TRBV6-6 with TRBJ1-2; the D gene is possibly TRBD1 (5 bases). The V end was cut by 8 bases, the J end by 8 bases, with 21 bases between. Germline V CDR1 and CDR2: MNHNY, SVGAGI (reference sequence). The CDR3 totals 14 residues.

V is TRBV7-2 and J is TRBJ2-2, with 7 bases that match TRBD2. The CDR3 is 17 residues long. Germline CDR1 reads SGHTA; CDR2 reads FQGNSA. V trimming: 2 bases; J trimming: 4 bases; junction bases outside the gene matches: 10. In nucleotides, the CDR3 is TGTGCCAGCAGCTTACCGAGAGGACTAGATGGCACCGGGGAGCTGTTTTTT. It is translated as CASSLPRGLDGTGELFF.

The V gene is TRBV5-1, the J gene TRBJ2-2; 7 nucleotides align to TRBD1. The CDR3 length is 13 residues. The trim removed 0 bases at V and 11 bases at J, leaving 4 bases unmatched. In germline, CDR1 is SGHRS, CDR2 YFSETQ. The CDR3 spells CASSLVRGRELFF. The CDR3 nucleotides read TGCGCCAGCAGCTTGGTAAGGGGGCGAGAGCTGTTTTTT.

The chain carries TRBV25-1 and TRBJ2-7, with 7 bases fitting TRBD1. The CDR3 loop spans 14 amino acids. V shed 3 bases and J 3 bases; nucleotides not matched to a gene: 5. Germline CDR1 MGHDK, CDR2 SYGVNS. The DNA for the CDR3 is TGTGCCAGCAGTGAGCCAGGGGGAAGCTACGAGCAGTACTTC. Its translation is CASSEPGGSYEQYF.

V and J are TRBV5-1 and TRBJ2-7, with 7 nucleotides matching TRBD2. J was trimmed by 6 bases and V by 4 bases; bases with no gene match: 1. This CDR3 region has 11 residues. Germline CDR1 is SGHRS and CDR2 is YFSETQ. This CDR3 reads CASSGGGEQYV. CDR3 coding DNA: TGCGCCAGCAGCGGGGGGGGCGAGCAGTACGTC.

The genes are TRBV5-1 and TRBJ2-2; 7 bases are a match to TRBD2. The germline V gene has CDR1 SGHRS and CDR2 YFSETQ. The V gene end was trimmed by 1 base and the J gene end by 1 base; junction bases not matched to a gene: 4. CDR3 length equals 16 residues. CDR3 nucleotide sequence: TGCGCCAGCAGCTTGCCGCCTAGCGGGAACACCGGGGAGCTGTTTTTT. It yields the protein CASSLPPSGNTGELFF. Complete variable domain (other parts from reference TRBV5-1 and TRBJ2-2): KAGVTQTPRYLIKTRGQQVTLSCSPISGHRSVSWYQQTPGQGLQFLFEYFSETQRNKGNFPGRFSGRQFSNSRSEMNVSTLELGDSALYLCASSLPPSGNTGELFFGEGSRLTVL.

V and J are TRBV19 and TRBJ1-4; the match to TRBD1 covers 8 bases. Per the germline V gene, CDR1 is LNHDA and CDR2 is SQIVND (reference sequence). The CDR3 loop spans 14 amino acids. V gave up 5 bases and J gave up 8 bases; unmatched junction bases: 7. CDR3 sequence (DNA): TGTGCCAGTAGTCACACAGGGGGTTGGGAAAAACTGTTTTTT. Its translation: CASSHTGGWEKLFF.

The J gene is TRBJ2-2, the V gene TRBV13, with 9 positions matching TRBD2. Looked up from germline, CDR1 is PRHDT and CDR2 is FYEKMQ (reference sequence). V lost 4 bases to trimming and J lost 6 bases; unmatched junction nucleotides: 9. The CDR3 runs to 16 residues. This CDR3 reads CASSSEREAGPGELFF. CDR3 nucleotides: TGTGCCAGCAGCTCTGAGCGGGAGGCGGGACCCGGGGAGCTGTTTTTT.

The CDR3 region is CATRGREDYGYTF. DNA for the CDR3: TGTGCCACCCGCGGGAGGGAGGACTATGGCTACACCTTC. The rearrangement links TRBV24-1 to TRBJ1-2; D is uncertain. V was cut by 9 bases and J by 3 bases, with 13 bases left in between. CDR3 length: 13 residues. The germline CDR1 and CDR2 sequences are KGHDR and SFDVKD.

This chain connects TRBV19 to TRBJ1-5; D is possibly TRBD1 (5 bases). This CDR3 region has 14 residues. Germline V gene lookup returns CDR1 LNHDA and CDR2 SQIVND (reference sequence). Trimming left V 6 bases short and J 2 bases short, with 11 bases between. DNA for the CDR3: TGTGCCAGTAGACCGGGGGGGGGCAATCAGCCCCAGCATTTT. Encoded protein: CASRPGGGNQPQHF.